This T cell receptor beta chain was observed in a study of beta chain features in type 1 diabetes. This clone appeared a few times. Expressed TCRB transcripts got sequenced, as all isolated RNA was reverse transcribed. Clones were read by immunoSEQ multiplex PCR, and TCRdb kept only the in-frame ones, dropping some. The table records fewer than 250,000 clones, roughly two thirds of them present only once. The CDR3 contains 14 residues. The germline V gene encodes CDR1 SGHTA and CDR2 FQGNSA. The trim removed 5 bases at V and 6 bases at J, leaving 7 bases unmatched. The chain is built from TRBV7-2 and TRBJ2-5, with 9 nucleotides matching TRBD1. This TCR was sampled from a man aged 25 to 40 in good health. The sequenced material came from naive CD4+ T cells from blood. DNA of the CDR3: TGTGCCAGCAGCCACAGACAGGGGGTACAGACCCAGTACTTC. This encodes CASSHRQGVQTQYF. The full variable domain, its missing parts supplied by reference TRBV7-2 and TRBJ2-5, is GAGVSQSPSNKVTEKGKDVELRCDPISGHTALYWYRQSLGQGLEFLIYFQGNSAPDKSGLPSDRFSAERTGGSVSTLTIQRTQQEDSAVYLCASSHRQGVQTQYFGPGTRLLVL.